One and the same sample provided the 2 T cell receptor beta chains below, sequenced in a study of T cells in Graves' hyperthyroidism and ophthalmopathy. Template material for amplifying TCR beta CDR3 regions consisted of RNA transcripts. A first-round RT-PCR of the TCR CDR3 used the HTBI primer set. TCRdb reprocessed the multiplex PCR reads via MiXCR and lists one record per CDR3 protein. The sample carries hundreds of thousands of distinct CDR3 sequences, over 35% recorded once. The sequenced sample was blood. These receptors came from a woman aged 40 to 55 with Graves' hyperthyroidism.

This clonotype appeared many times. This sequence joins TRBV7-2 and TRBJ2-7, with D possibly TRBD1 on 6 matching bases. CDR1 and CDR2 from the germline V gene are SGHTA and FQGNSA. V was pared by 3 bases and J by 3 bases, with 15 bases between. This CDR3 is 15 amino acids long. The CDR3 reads CASSFGPTGDYEQYF. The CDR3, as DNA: TGTGCCAGCAGCTTCGGACCGACAGGCGACTACGAGCAGTACTTC. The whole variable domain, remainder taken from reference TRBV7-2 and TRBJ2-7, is GAGVSQSPSNKVTEKGKDVELRCDPISGHTALYWYRQSLGQGLEFLIYFQGNSAPDKSGLPSDRFSAERTGGSVSTLTIQRTQQEDSAVYLCASSFGPTGDYEQYFGPGTRLTVT.

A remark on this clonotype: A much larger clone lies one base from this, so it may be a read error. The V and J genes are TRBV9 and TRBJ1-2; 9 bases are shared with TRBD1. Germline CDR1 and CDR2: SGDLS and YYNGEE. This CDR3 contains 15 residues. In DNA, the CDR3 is TGTGCCGGCAGCCTATTGACAGGGGGTATGAAGGGCTACACCTTC. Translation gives CAGSLLTGGMKGYTF.